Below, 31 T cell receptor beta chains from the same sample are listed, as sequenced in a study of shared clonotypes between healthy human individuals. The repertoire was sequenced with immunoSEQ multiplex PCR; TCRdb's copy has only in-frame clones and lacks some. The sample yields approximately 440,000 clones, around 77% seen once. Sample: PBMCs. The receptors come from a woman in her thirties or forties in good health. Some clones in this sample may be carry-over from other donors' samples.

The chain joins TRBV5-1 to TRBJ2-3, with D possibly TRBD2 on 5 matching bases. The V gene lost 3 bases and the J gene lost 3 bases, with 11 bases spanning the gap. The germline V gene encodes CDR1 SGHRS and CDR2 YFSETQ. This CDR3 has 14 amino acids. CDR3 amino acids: CASSWGSETDTQYF. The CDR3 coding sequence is TGCGCCAGCAGCTGGGGTAGCGAGACAGATACGCAGTATTTT.

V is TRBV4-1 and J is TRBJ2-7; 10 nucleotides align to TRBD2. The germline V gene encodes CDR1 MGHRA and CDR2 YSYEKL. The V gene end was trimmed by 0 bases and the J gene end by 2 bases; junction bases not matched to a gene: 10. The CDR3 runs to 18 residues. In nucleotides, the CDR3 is TGCGCCAGCAGCCAAGATCGGGCTAGCGGGAGAACGGCCTACGAGCAGTACTTC. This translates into CASSQDRASGRTAYEQYF.

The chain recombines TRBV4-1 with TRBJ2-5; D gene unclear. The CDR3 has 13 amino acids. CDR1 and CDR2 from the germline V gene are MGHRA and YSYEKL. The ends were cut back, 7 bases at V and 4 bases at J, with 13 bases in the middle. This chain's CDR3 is CASKGPGGETQYF. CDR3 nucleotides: TGCGCCAGCAAAGGACCGGGCGGAGAGACCCAGTACTTC.

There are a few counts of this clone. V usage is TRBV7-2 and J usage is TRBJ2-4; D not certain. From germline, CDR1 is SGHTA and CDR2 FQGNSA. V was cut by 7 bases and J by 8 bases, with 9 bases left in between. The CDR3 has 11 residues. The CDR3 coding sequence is TGTGCCAGCACATTATTTGACATTCAGTACTTC. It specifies CASTLFDIQYF.

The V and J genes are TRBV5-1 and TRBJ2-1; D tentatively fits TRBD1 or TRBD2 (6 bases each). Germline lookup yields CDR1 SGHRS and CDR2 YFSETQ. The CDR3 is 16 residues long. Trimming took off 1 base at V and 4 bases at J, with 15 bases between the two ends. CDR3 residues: CASSLPAGHGYNEQFF. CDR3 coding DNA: TGCGCCAGCAGCTTGCCTGCGGGACATGGTTACAATGAGCAGTTCTTC. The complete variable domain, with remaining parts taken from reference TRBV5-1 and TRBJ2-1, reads KAGVTQTPRYLIKTRGQQVTLSCSPISGHRSVSWYQQTPGQGLQFLFEYFSETQRNKGNFPGRFSGRQFSNSRSEMNVSTLELGDSALYLCASSLPAGHGYNEQFFGPGTRLTVL.

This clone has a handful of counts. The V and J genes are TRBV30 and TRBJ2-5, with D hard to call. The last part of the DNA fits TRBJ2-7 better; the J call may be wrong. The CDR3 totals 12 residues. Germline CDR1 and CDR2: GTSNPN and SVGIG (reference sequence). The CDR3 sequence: CAWSVREYEQYF. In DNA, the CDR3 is TGTGCCTGGAGTGTTAGGGAATACGAGCAGTACTTC.

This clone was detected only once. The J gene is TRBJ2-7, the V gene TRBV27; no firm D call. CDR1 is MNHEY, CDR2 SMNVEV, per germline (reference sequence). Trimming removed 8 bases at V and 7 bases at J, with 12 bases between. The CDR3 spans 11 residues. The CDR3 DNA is TGTGCCAGCCGCTCGATGGGTGAGCAGTACTTC. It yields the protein CASRSMGEQYF.

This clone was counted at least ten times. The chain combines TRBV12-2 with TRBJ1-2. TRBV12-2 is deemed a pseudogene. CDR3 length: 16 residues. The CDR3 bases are TGTGCAAGTCGCTCGCACTTCGGGGGTGGGGATTATGGCTACACCTTC. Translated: CASRSHFGGGDYGYTF.

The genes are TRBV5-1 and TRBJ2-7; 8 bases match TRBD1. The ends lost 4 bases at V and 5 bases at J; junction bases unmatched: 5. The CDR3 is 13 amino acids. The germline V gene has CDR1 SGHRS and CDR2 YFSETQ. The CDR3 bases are TGCGCCAGCAGCCCCGGGACAGGACACGAGCAGTACTTC. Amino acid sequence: CASSPGTGHEQYF.

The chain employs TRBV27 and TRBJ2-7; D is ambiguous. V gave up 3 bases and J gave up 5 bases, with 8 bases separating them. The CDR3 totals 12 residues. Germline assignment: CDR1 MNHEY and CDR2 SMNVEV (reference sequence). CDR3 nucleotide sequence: TGTGCCAGCAGTTTCGGACGAGACGAGCAGTACTTC. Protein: CASSFGRDEQYF.

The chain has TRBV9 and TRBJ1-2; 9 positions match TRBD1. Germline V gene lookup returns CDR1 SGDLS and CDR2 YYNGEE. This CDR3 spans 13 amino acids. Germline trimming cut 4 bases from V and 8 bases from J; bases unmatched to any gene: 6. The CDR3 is CASSPGTGWGYTF. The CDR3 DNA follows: TGTGCCAGCAGCCCTGGGACAGGGTGGGGCTACACCTTC.

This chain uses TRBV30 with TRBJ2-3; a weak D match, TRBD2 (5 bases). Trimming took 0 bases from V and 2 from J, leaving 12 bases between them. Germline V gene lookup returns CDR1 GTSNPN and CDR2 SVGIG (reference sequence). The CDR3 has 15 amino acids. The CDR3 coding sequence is TGTGCCTGGAGTGTAATCGCTAGCTCCACAGATACGCAGTATTTT. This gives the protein CAWSVIASSTDTQYF.

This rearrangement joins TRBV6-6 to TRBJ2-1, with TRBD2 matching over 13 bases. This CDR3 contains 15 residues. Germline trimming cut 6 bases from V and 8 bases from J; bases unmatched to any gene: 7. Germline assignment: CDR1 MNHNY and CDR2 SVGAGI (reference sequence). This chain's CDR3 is CASSRTSGSLYEQFF. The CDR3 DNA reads TGTGCCAGCAGCCGGACTAGCGGGAGTTTGTATGAGCAGTTCTTC.

The CDR3 nucleotides are TGTGCCAGCTCACGCGACAGGATTAATCAGCCCCAGCATTTT. Encoded protein: CASSRDRINQPQHF. V usage is TRBV18 and J usage is TRBJ1-5, with a possible D match to TRBD1 (6 bases). The CDR3 totals 14 residues. From germline, CDR1 is KGHSH and CDR2 LQKENI. V was pared by 4 bases and J by 4 bases, with 11 bases between.

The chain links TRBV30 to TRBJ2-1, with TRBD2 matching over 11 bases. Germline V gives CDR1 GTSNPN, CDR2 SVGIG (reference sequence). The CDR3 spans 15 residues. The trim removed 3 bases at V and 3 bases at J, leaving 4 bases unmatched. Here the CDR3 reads CAWRSGTSGYNEQFF. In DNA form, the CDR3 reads TGTGCCTGGAGGAGTGGGACTAGCGGCTACAATGAGCAGTTCTTC.

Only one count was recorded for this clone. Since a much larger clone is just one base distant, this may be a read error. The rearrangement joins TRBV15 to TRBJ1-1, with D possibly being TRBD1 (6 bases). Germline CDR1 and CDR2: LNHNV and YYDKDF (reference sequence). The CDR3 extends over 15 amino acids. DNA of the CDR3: TGTGCCGCCAGCAGACTTCAGGGGTGGTACACTGAAGCTTTCTTT. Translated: CAASRLQGWYTEAFF.

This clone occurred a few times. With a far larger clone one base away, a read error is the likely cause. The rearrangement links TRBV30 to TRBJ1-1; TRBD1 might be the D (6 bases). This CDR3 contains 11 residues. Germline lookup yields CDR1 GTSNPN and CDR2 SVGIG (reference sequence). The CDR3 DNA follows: TGTGCCTGGACAAGGGGGGGAATGGCTTCCTTT. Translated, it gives CAWTRGGMASF.

The CDR3 spells CASSLGQGPDTQYF. CDR3 in DNA: TGCGCCAGCAGCTTGGGACAGGGACCAGATACGCAGTATTTT. The chain has TRBV5-1 and TRBJ2-3, with 7 positions matching TRBD1. Germline CDR1 reads SGHRS; CDR2 reads YFSETQ. With 0 bases clipped from V and 4 bases from J, the junction kept 2 bases outside the gene matches. The CDR3 length is 14 residues.

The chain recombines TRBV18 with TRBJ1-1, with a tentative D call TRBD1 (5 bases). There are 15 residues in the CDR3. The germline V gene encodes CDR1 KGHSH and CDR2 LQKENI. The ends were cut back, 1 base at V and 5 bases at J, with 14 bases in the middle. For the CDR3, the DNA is TGTGCCAGCTCACCACGGGTGCTGGGGCATACTGAAGCTTTCTTT. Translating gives CASSPRVLGHTEAFF.

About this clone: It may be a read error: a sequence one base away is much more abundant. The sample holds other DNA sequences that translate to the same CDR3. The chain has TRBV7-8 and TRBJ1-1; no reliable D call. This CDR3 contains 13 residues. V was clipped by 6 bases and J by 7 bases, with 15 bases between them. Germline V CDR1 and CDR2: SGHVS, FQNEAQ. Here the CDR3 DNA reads TGTGCCAGCAGTCATCGGTCGGGATATGAAGCTTTCTTT. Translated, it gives CASSHRSGYEAFF.

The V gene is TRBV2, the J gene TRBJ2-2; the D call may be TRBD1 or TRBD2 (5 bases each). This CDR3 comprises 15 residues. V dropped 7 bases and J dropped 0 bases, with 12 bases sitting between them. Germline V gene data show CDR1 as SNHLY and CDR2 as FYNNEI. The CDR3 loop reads CASTRGSANTGELFF. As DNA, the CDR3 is TGTGCCAGCACCCGGGGCAGCGCGAACACCGGGGAGCTGTTTTTT.

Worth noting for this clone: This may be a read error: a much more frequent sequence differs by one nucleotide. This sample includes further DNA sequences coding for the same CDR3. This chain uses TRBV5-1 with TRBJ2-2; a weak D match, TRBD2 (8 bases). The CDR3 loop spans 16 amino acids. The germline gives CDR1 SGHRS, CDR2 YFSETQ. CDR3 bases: TGCGCCAGCAGCGTTGACAGGGCGGGAGGAACCGGGGAGCTGTTTTTC. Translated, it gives CASSVDRAGGTGELFF.

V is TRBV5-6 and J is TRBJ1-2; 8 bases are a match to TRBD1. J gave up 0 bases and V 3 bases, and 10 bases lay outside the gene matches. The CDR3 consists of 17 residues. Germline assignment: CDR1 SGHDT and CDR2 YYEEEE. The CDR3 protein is CASSYTYYRGSNYGYTF. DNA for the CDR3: TGTGCCAGCAGCTATACCTACTACAGGGGGTCTAACTATGGCTACACCTTC.

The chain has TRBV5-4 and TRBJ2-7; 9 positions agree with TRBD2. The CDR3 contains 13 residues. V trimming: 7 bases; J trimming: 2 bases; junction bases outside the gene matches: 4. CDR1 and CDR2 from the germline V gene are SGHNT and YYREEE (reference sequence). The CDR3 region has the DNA TGTGCCAGCGGGCTAGCGGGACCCTACGAGCAGTACTTC. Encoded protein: CASGLAGPYEQYF.

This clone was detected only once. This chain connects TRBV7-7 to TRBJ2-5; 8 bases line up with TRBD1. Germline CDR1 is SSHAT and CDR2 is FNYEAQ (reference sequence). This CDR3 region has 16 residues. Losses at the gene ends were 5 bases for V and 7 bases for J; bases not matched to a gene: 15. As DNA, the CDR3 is TGTGCCAGCAGCCCCCGGACAGGGAGCCAACTAGGGACCCAGTACTTC. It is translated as CASSPRTGSQLGTQYF.

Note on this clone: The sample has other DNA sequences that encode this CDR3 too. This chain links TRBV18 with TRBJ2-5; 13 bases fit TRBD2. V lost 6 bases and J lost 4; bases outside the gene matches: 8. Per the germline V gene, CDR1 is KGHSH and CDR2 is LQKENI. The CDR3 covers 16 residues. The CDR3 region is CASSPGLAGVGETQYF. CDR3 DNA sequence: TGTGCCAGCTCCCCCGGACTAGCGGGAGTCGGAGAGACCCAGTACTTC.

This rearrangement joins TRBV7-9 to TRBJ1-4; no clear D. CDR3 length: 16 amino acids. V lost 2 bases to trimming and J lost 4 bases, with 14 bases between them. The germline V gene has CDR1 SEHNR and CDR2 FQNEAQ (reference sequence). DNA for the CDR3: TGTGCCAGCAGCTTACCCCCCGGACGGGGTAATGAAAAACTGTTTTTT. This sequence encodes CASSLPPGRGNEKLFF.

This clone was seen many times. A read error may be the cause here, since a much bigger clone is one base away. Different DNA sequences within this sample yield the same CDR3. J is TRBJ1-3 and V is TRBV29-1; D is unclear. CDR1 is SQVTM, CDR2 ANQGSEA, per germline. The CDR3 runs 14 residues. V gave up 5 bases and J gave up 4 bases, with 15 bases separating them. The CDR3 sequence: CSVNVGRTGNTIYF. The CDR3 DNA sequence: TGCAGCGTTAATGTTGGGAGGACGGGAAACACCATATATTTT. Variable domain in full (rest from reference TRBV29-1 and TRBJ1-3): SAVISQKPSRDICQRGTSLTIQCQVDSQVTMMFWYRQQPGQSLTLIATANQGSEATYESGFVIDKFPISRPNLTFSTLTVSNMSPEDSSIYLCSVNVGRTGNTIYFGEGSWLTVV.

The CDR3 coding sequence is TGTGCCAGCAGTGGGGTGAACCTCTACTGGCAGTACTTC. It is translated as CASSGVNLYWQYF. This sequence joins TRBV6-1 and TRBJ2-7; no clear D gene. Trimming left V 4 bases short and J 9 bases short, with 16 bases between. The CDR3 has 13 amino acids. The germline gives CDR1 MNHNS, CDR2 SASEGT.

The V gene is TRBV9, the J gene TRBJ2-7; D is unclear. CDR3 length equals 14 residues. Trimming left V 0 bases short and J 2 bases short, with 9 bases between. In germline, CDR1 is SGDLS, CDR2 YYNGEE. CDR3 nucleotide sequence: TGTGCCAGCAGCGTAGTCGCAGGTACCTACGAGCAGTACTTC. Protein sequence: CASSVVAGTYEQYF.

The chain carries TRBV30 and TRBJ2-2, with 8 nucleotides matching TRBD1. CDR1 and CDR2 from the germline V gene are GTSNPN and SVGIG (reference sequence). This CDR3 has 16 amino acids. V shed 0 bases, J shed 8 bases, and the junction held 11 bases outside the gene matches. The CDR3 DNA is TGTGCCTGGAGTGTGATACAGGGGGTTAAAGGTGGGGAGCTGTTTTTT. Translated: CAWSVIQGVKGGELFF.